This T cell receptor (beta chain) comes out of a study of T cell changes during pregnancy in multiple sclerosis. Only in-frame clones appear in the TCRdb table, and some are missing; sequencing was by immunoSEQ multiplex PCR. The sample shows about 47,000 clones, 75% to 90% of them seen only once. The CDR3 runs 16 residues. Trimming at V came to 5 bases and at J to 2 bases, leaving 10 bases not matched to a gene. CDR1 MNHEY and CDR2 SMNVEV come from the germline V gene (reference sequence). This sequence originates from a female donor with multiple sclerosis, enrolled in a pregnancy study. The specimen was CD8+ T cells from peripheral blood mononuclear cells, collected in the second trimester of pregnancy. The gene calls are TRBV27 and TRBJ2-7; TRBD1 aligns across 9 bases. The CDR3 here is CASSPSTGGFTYEQYF. The CDR3 nucleotides are TGTGCCAGCAGTCCGTCAACAGGGGGCTTCACCTACGAGCAGTACTTC.